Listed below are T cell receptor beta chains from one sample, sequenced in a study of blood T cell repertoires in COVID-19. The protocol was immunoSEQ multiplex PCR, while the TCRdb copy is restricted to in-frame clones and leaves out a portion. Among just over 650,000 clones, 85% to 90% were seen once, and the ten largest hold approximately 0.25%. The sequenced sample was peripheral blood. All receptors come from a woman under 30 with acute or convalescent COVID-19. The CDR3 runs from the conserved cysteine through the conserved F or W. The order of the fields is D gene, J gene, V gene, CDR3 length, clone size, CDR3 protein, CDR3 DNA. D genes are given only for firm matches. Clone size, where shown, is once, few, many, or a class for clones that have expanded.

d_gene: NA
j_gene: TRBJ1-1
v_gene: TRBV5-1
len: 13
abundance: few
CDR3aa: CASSFSLNTEAFF
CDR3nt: TGCGCCAGCAGCTTTTCATTGAACACTGAAGCTTTCTTT

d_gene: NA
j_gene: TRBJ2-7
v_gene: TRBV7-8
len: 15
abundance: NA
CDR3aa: CASSLARNYQGEQYF
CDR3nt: TGTGCCAGCAGCTTAGCCCGGAATTATCAGGGCGAGCAGTACTTC

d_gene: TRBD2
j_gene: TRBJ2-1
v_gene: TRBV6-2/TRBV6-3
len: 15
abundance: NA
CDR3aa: CASSETSGAYNEQFF
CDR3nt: TGTGCCAGCAGCGAGACTAGCGGGGCCTACAATGAGCAGTTCTTC

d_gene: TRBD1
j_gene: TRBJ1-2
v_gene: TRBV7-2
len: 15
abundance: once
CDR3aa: CASSLFQGVNYGYTF
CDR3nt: TGTGCCAGCAGCTTATTCCAGGGGGTAAACTATGGCTACACCTTC

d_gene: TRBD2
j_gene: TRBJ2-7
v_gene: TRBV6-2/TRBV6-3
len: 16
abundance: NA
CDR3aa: CASRPTLAGPSGEQYF
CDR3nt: TGTGCCAGCAGACCTACACTAGCGGGGCCATCGGGGGAGCAGTACTTC

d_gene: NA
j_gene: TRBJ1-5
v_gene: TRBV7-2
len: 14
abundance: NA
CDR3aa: CASSPAQGNQPQHF
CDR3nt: TGTGCCAGCAGCCCGGCACAGGGTAATCAGCCCCAGCATTTT

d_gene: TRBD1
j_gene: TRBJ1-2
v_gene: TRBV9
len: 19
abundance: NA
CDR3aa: CASSVEPPGQGRANYGYTF
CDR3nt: TGTGCCAGCAGCGTAGAGCCCCCGGGACAGGGAAGGGCTAACTATGGCTACACCTTC

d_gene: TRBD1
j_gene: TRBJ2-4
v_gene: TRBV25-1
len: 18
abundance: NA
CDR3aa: CASSPPWTGGSSKNIQYF
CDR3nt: TGTGCCAGCAGTCCTCCCTGGACAGGGGGCTCTTCCAAAAACATTCAGTACTTC

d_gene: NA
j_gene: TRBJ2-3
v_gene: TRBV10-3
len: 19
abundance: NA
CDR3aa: CAIRPDQGLAGIYTDTQYF
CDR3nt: TGTGCCATCAGGCCTGACCAAGGGTTGGCGGGGATTTACACAGATACGCAGTATTTT

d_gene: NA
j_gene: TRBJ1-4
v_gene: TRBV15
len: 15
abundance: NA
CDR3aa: CATSRRGGANEKLFF
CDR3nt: TGTGCCACCAGCCGCCGGGGGGGAGCTAATGAAAAACTGTTTTTT